A selection of T cell receptor beta chains follows, all from one sample in a study of blood T cell repertoires in COVID-19. The assay was immunoSEQ multiplex PCR, and TCRdb's table has in-frame clones only and misses some. The table records almost 95,000 clones, around 82% of them present only once. The sequenced material came from peripheral blood. These receptors originate from a man between 60 and 70 years old with acute or convalescent COVID-19. Both conserved end residues are part of each CDR3. The D gene is left open where the match is weak. Size values are once, few and many counts, or a class for expanded clones, and some rows have none.

j_call d_call v_call clone_size cdr3_aa cdr3_nt
TRBJ2-7 NA TRBV6-5 NA CATRPPGERHEQYF TGTGCCACCCGCCCCCCGGGGGAAAGGCACGAGCAGTACTTC
TRBJ2-7 NA TRBV5-1 NA CASSLAPQASGEQYF TGCGCCAGCAGCTTGGCTCCCCAGGCTTCGGGAGAGCAGTACTTC
TRBJ1-1 NA TRBV5-1 NA CASSLQRGYTEAFF TGCGCCAGCAGCCTTCAGCGGGGTTACACTGAAGCTTTCTTT
TRBJ2-1 TRBD2 TRBV7-9 NA CASSLAAGGLYNEQFF TGTGCCAGCAGCTTAGCAGCGGGGGGGCTCTACAATGAGCAGTTCTTC
TRBJ1-5 TRBD1 TRBV5-8 NA CASNLGQGWNQPQHF TGTGCCAGCAACTTGGGACAGGGGTGGAATCAGCCCCAGCATTTT
TRBJ2-4 TRBD2 TRBV11-2 once CASSLGFGGAVDIQYF TGTGCCAGCAGCTTAGGTTTCGGGGGGGCCGTGGACATTCAGTACTTC
TRBJ1-6 NA TRBV10-3 NA CAISEKGGDNSPLHF TGTGCCATCAGTGAGAAGGGAGGCGATAATTCACCCCTCCACTTT
TRBJ2-1 TRBD1 TRBV2 once CASNRDRVSNEQFF TGTGCCAGCAATCGAGACAGGGTGAGCAATGAGCAGTTCTTC
TRBJ1-5 NA TRBV6-2/TRBV6-3 NA CASSYRTGLAGFRQPQHF TGTGCCAGCAGTTATAGAACAGGCCTCGCGGGATTTAGGCAGCCCCAGCATTTT
TRBJ1-2 NA TRBV5-1 few CASSSESDRLYGYTF TGCGCCAGCAGCTCGGAATCGGACAGACTCTATGGCTACACCTTC
TRBJ2-3 TRBD1 TRBV24-1 once CATSVGTGITSTDTQYF TGTGCCACCAGTGTAGGGACAGGGATCACTAGCACAGATACGCAGTATTTT
TRBJ2-7 TRBD2 TRBV9 NA CASSVGGASGGRTYEQYF TGTGCCAGCAGCGTAGGTGGGGCTAGCGGGGGTAGGACCTACGAGCAGTACTTC